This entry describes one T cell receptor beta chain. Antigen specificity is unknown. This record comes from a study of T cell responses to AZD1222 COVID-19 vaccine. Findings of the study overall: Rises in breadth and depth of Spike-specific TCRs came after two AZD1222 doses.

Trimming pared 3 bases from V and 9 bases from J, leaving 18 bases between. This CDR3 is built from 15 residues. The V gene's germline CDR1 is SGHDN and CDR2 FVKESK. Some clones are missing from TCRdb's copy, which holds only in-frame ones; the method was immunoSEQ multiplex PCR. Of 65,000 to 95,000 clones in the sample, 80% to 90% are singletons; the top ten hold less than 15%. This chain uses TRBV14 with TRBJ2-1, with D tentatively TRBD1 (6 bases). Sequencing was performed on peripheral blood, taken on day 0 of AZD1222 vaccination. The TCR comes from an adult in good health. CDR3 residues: CASSHLELNRAEQFF. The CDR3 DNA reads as TGTGCCAGCAGCCACCTTGAACTAAACAGGGCTGAGCAGTTCTTC.